The clone carrying this TCR beta chain was observed a few times. The antigen remains unidentified. The record originates from a study of T-cell memory formation after mild COVID-19. Turning to the study itself: TCR clusters largely stayed donor specific.

Study-wide findings and caveats: Contracting clones, day 15 to 85, had balanced CD4/CD8, and later expanders favored CD4+. Memory cells collected pre-infection included some clones that later responded, suggesting cross-reactive memory joined. Most CD4+ clones that shrank were in CM and EM, while CD8+ ones turned up in EMRA.

Each CDR3 protein gets one entry after TCRdb re-called the 5' RACE reads with MiXCR. The profile covers under 550,000 distinct CDR3 sequences, with roughly 18% appearing a single time and roughly 21% taken by the ten largest. Sequences were obtained from PBMCs or a T cell subset sorted from them (not recorded which). The origin of this receptor is a man between 18 and 35 years old who had mild COVID-19 (a few samples of this study predate the infection). Cell type and time point are not known.

The CDR3: CASSWGQTSNYGYTF. The DNA of the CDR3 is TGCGCCAGCAGCTGGGGACAGACTTCTAACTATGGCTACACCTTC. The chain carries TRBV5-1 and TRBJ1-2, with 7 positions matching TRBD1. The germline gives CDR1 SGHRS, CDR2 YFSETQ. With V trimmed by 3 bases and J by 0 bases, 5 bases remained unmatched. The CDR3 extends over 15 amino acids.